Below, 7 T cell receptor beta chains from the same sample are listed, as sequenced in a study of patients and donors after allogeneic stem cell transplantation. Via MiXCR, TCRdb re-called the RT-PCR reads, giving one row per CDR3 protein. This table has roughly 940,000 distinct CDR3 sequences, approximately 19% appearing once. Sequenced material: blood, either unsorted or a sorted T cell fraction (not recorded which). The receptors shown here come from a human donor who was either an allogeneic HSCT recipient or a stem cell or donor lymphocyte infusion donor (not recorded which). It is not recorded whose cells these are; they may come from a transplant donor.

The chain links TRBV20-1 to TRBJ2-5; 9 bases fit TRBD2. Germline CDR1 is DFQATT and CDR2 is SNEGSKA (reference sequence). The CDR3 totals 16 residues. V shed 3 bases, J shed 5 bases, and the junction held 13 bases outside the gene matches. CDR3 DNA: TGCAGTGCTAGCACCTTAGCGGGGGCGGAGATCGAGACCCAGTACTTC. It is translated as CSASTLAGAEIETQYF.

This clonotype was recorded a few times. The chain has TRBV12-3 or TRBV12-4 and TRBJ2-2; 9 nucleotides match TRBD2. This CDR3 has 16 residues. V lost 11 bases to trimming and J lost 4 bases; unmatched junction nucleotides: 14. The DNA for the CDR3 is TGTGCCTCCTCCGGGACTAGCCCAACGAGCACCGGGGAGCTGTTTTTT. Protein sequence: CASSGTSPTSTGELFF.

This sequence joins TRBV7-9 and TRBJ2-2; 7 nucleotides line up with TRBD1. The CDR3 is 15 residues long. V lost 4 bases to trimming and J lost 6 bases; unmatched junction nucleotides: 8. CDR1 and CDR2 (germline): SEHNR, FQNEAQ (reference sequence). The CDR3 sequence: CASSSTGSPPGELFF. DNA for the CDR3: TGTGCCAGCAGCTCGACAGGGTCGCCGCCCGGGGAGCTGTTTTTT. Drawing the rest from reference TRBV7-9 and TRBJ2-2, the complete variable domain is DTGVSQNPRHKITKRGQNVTFRCDPISEHNRLYWYRQTLGQGPEFLTYFQNEAQLEKSRLLSDRFSAERPKGSFSTLEIQRTEQGDSAMYLCASSSTGSPPGELFFGEGSRLTVL.

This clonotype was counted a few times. The CDR3 loop is CASSQDFPTSGRAETQYF. The CDR3 coding sequence is TGTGCCAGCAGCCAAGATTTTCCGACTAGCGGGAGGGCGGAGACCCAGTACTTC. The chain employs TRBV4-2 and TRBJ2-5, with 14 bases that match TRBD2. The germline gives CDR1 LGHNA, CDR2 YNFKEQ. The CDR3 consists of 18 residues. Trimming removed 0 bases from V and 5 bases from J; junction bases left unmatched: 8.

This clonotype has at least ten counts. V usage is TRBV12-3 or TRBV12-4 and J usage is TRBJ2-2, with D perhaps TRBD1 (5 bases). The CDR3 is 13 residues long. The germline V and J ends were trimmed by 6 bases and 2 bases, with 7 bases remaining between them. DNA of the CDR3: TGTGCCAGCAGCAGGGTAAACACCGGGGAGCTGTTTTTT. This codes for CASSRVNTGELFF.

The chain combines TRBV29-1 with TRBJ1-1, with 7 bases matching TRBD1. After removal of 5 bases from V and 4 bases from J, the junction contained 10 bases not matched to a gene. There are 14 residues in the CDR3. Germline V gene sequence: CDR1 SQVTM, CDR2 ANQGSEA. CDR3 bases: TGCAGCGTTCGACAGGGAGGGGGGGGCACTGAAGCTTTCTTT. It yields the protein CSVRQGGGGTEAFF.

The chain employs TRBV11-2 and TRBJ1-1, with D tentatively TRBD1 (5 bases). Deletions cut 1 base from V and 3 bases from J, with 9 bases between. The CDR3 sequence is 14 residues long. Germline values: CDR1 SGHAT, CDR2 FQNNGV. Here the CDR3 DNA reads TGTGCCAGCAGCTTAGGGGACGGGTACACTGAAGCTTTCTTT. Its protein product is CASSLGDGYTEAFF. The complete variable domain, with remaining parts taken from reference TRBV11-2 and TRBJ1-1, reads EAGVAQSPRYKIIEKRQSVAFWCNPISGHATLYWYQQILGQGPKLLIQFQNNGVVDDSQLPKDRFSAERLKGVDSTLKIQPAKLEDSAVYLCASSLGDGYTEAFFGQGTRLTVV.